A selection of T cell receptor beta chains follows, all from one sample in a study of blood T cell repertoires in COVID-19. Clones were sequenced by immunoSEQ multiplex PCR, and TCRdb holds only the in-frame ones, with some missing. The repertoire holds under 150,000 clones, with around 86% as singletons. Sequencing was done on a sample of peripheral blood. Receptor source: a man aged 35-49 years with active or convalescent COVID-19. CDR3s include the opening cysteine and the closing phenylalanine or tryptophan. A D gene is named only where the DNA matches it firmly. The size field is filled for only some rows; it gives once, few, many or a size class.

CDR3nt	CDR3aa	abundance	d_gene	v_gene	j_gene
TGTGCCAGCAGCTTCCCTTACAGAAACAATGAGCAGTTCTTC	CASSFPYRNNEQFF	-	-	TRBV7-9	TRBJ2-1
TGCGCCAGCAGTCCCCAACCGGGGAGCTCCTACAATGAGCAGTTCTTC	CASSPQPGSSYNEQFF	-	-	TRBV5-1	TRBJ2-1
TGTGCCAGCAGCAGGACAGTGAACACTGAAGCTTTCTTT	CASSRTVNTEAFF	-	-	TRBV7-2	TRBJ1-1
TGCGCCAGCAGCTTCGGAACAGGAGACAGGGCAGAGACCCAGTACTTC	CASSFGTGDRAETQYF	few	TRBD1	TRBV5-1	TRBJ2-5
TGTGCCAGCACCCCCGGGACAGGGGTCGGCTACACCTTC	CASTPGTGVGYTF	-	TRBD1	TRBV6-5	TRBJ1-2
TGTGCCAGCAGCCCTGGGCCCGAGTACACCATATATTTT	CASSPGPEYTIYF	-	-	TRBV7-2	TRBJ1-3
TGTGCCAGCAGCTTGGGGCTAAGCCAAGATACGCAGTATTTT	CASSLGLSQDTQYF	-	-	TRBV7-2	TRBJ2-3
TGTGCCAGCACAAGACAGCTAAGCTCGGAGCCCCAGCATTTT	CASTRQLSSEPQHF	-	-	TRBV2	TRBJ1-5
TGTGCCAGCAGAGGGACAGGGGAAGCCAACGAGCAGTACTTC	CASRGTGEANEQYF	once	TRBD1	TRBV6-5	TRBJ2-7
TGCGCCAGCAGCCCGCGACAGGGGGGCGGCAACACTGAAGCTTTCTTT	CASSPRQGGGNTEAFF	-	TRBD1	TRBV5-1	TRBJ1-1
TGCGCCAGCAGCTTAGAAACAGGGCTGGGGGAGCAGTACTTC	CASSLETGLGEQYF	few	-	TRBV5-1	TRBJ2-7
TGTGCCAGCTCACAGGACAGGGGTCTGGTCGAGCAGTACTTC	CASSQDRGLVEQYF	-	TRBD1	TRBV18	TRBJ2-7
TGTGCCAGCAGCTTGGGCTCCTCGGGGGGGAAGAGACTAGAGACCCAGTACTTC	CASSLGSSGGKRLETQYF	-	TRBD2	TRBV5-4	TRBJ2-5
TGCGCCAGCAGAGGGATCAGGGGAAGTAACACTGAAGCTTTCTTT	CASRGIRGSNTEAFF	-	-	TRBV10-1	TRBJ1-1
TGTGCCAGCAGCTTAATGGGCGGGGGTTCCTACAATGAGCAGTTCTTC	CASSLMGGGSYNEQFF	-	TRBD2	TRBV7-6	TRBJ2-1
TGCGCCAGCAGCGGTGGACAGGGCTCTGGAAACACCATATATTTT	CASSGGQGSGNTIYF	once	TRBD1	TRBV5-1	TRBJ1-3
TGTGCCAGCAGCTTGGGGGGCCGATCGGATGAGCAGTTCTTC	CASSLGGRSDEQFF	-	-	TRBV5-4	TRBJ2-1
TGTGCCAGCAGCCGCGCCACTAGCGGGGGGGCCCGGAATGAGCAGTTCTTC	CASSRATSGGARNEQFF	-	TRBD2	TRBV7-2	TRBJ2-1
TGCAGCGTCCAGGGTTCTGGAAACACCATATATTTT	CSVQGSGNTIYF	-	-	TRBV29-1	TRBJ1-3
TGCGCCAGCAGCCCTATAGCGGGGACCGGCCGCAATGAGCAGTTCTTC	CASSPIAGTGRNEQFF	many	TRBD2	TRBV5-1	TRBJ2-1
TGCGCCAGCACAGGGGGCTCGAGCTCGAGCTCCTACAATGAGCAGTTCTTC	CASTGGSSSSSYNEQFF	-	TRBD1	TRBV5-1	TRBJ2-1
TGTGCCAGCAGCCCCGGGACAGGGGAAGGAAAACTGTTTTTT	CASSPGTGEGKLFF	-	TRBD1	TRBV11-2	TRBJ1-4
TGCGCCAGCAGCTTGGGGGCAGTTAGCAATCAGCCCCAGCATTTT	CASSLGAVSNQPQHF	-	-	TRBV5-1	TRBJ1-5
TGCGCCAGCAGACCCCCCGGGGGACCCTATAATTCACCCCTCCACTTT	CASRPPGGPYNSPLHF	-	-	TRBV23-1	TRBJ1-6
TGTGCCAGCAGCTTAGATACCGGACAGGTCGAGGAGACCCAGTACTTC	CASSLDTGQVEETQYF	-	TRBD1	TRBV7-9	TRBJ2-5
TGTGCCAGCAGTTCTCGACCGGGGGGCCAATTCAATGAGCAGTTCTTC	CASSSRPGGQFNEQFF	once	-	TRBV6-6	TRBJ2-1
TGTGCCAGCAGCGTAGAGGGTAGCGGGGGGGCCTACGAGCAGTACTTC	CASSVEGSGGAYEQYF	-	TRBD2	TRBV9	TRBJ2-7
TGTGCCAGCAGTTACGCGGAGGAAAATTCACCCCTCCACTTT	CASSYAEENSPLHF	-	-	TRBV6-6	TRBJ1-6
TGCGCCAGCAGCCAACGGGGGGACAGGGACAATTCACCCCTCCACTTT	CASSQRGDRDNSPLHF	-	TRBD1	TRBV4-1	TRBJ1-6
TGTGCCAGCAGTTCCCGGTCAGGGGCGCGTAATTCACCCCTCCACTTT	CASSSRSGARNSPLHF	-	-	TRBV6-2/TRBV6-3	TRBJ1-6
TGTGCCAGCAGCTCCCGGGTGGGTCGGAACACCGGGGAGCTGTTTTTT	CASSSRVGRNTGELFF	-	-	TRBV7-6	TRBJ2-2
TGCAGCGTTTGGGGGGGACAGGATAATTCACCCCTCCACTTT	CSVWGGQDNSPLHF	-	TRBD1	TRBV29-1	TRBJ1-6
TGCGCCAGCAGCTTGGCCTGGGGGGAGGGGACTGAAGCTTTCTTT	CASSLAWGEGTEAFF	-	-	TRBV5-1	TRBJ1-1
TGTGCCAGCAGCTTAGATCTCGTTTACTCCTACAATGAGCAGTTCTTC	CASSLDLVYSYNEQFF	few	-	TRBV7-8	TRBJ2-1
TGTGCCAGCAGCCAAGGGGACAGGAGCTACGAGCAGTACTTC	CASSQGDRSYEQYF	-	TRBD1	TRBV4-2	TRBJ2-7
TGTGCCAGCAGCGCCCCCCCTAAGCGGATTGGAAACACCATATATTTT	CASSAPPKRIGNTIYF	-	-	TRBV9	TRBJ1-3
TGTGCCAGTAGTGCCACCGGGCGAGGGTTTAATTCACCCCTCCACTTT	CASSATGRGFNSPLHF	-	-	TRBV19	TRBJ1-6
TGTGCCAGCAGTTTATATTCTAGTGGGAGCGTAGCTTTCTTT	CASSLYSSGSVAFF	-	-	TRBV27	TRBJ1-1
TGCGCCAGCAGCTTGGCAGGGCGAGAGACCCAGTACTTC	CASSLAGRETQYF	-	-	TRBV5-1	TRBJ2-5
TGTGCCAGCAGCGGGACAGACAATTTGAACACTGAAGCTTTCTTT	CASSGTDNLNTEAFF	-	TRBD1	TRBV6-2/TRBV6-3	TRBJ1-1
TGCAGCGTTGGGGCAGGGGGCGTTAGGAACACTGAAGCTTTCTTT	CSVGAGGVRNTEAFF	-	TRBD1	TRBV29-1	TRBJ1-1
TGTGCCAGCAGCCAAGGAGGGCAAGAGACCCAGTACTTC	CASSQGGQETQYF	-	-	TRBV3-1/TRBV3-2	TRBJ2-5
TGTGCCAGCAGCCAAGATTTCCAGGCAAATTCACCCCTCCACTTT	CASSQDFQANSPLHF	-	-	TRBV4-2	TRBJ1-6
TGTGCCAGCGGTAGGGGCTTTTCCTACGAGCAGTACTTC	CASGRGFSYEQYF	-	-	TRBV6-5	TRBJ2-7
TGTGCCAGCAGCCAAGACGGAGGGTATAATTCACCCCTCCACTTT	CASSQDGGYNSPLHF	-	-	TRBV3-1/TRBV3-2	TRBJ1-6
TGTGCCAGCAGCGGTGGACTTACAGATACGCAGTATTTT	CASSGGLTDTQYF	-	-	TRBV7-9	TRBJ2-3
TGTGCCAGCAGCAAAGAAAGTCGGGGGGGTCGTTACTCCTACGAGCAGTACTTC	CASSKESRGGRYSYEQYF	-	-	TRBV21-1	TRBJ2-7
TGCGCCAGCAGCTTGCAGCGGGGGGGGAGCACAGATACGCAGTATTTT	CASSLQRGGSTDTQYF	-	TRBD2	TRBV5-1	TRBJ2-3
TGTGCCAGCAGTTTATCTAGGCGGGTATCTCAAGAGACCCAGTACTTC	CASSLSRRVSQETQYF	-	-	TRBV28	TRBJ2-5
TGTGCCTGGAGTGAGAGTCCGAATCAGCCCCAGCATTTT	CAWSESPNQPQHF	-	-	TRBV30	TRBJ1-5
TGTGCCAGCGCAACTCTGCCCTACAGGGTAGAGAACACTGAAGCTTTCTTT	CASATLPYRVENTEAFF	-	-	TRBV2	TRBJ1-1
TGTGCCAGCAGCCCGTCTCGAAACACCATATATTTT	CASSPSRNTIYF	-	-	TRBV14	TRBJ1-3
TGTGCTAGCCCGGACAGGGCATGGGGCTACACCTTC	CASPDRAWGYTF	few	TRBD1	TRBV7-7	TRBJ1-2
TGTGCCAGCAGCTTGCAGCGGGGGGCCGGAGATACGCAGTATTTT	CASSLQRGAGDTQYF	-	TRBD2	TRBV7-2	TRBJ2-3
TGCGCCAGCAGCCAAGGTGGGACAGGGGGCAACTATGGCTACACCTTC	CASSQGGTGGNYGYTF	-	TRBD1	TRBV4-3	TRBJ1-2
TGCGCCAGCTCAAGGAGCGGGGGGAAATACAATGAGCAGTTCTTC	CASSRSGGKYNEQFF	-	TRBD2	TRBV4-3	TRBJ2-1
TGTGCCAGCAGCTCCTACTACGGGAGCGGGGGGGCTGGCGGGGAGCTGTTTTTT	CASSSYYGSGGAGGELFF	-	TRBD2	TRBV6-2/TRBV6-3	TRBJ2-2
TGTGCCAGCAGCTTAGGGGGCCGGGACGAGCAGTACTTC	CASSLGGRDEQYF	few	-	TRBV11-3	TRBJ2-7
TGTGCCATCAGTGAGTCGGGACAGGCGGAAAAACTGTTTTTT	CAISESGQAEKLFF	-	TRBD1	TRBV10-3	TRBJ1-4
TGTGCCAGCAGCTTACTTCCCGCAGGCAATGAGCAGTTCTTC	CASSLLPAGNEQFF	-	-	TRBV11-2	TRBJ2-1